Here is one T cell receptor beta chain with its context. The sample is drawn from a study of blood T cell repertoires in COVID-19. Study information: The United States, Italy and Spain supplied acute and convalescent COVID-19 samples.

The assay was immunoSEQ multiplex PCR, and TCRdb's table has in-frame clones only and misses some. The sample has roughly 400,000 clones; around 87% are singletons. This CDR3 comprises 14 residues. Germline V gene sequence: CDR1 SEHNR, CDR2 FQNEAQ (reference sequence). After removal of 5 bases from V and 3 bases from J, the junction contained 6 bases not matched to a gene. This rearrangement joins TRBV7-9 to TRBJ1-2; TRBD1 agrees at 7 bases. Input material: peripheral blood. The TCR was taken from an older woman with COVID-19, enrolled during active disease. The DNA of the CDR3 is TGTGCCAGCAGCCAGACAGGGCTGGACTATGGCTACACCTTC. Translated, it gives CASSQTGLDYGYTF.